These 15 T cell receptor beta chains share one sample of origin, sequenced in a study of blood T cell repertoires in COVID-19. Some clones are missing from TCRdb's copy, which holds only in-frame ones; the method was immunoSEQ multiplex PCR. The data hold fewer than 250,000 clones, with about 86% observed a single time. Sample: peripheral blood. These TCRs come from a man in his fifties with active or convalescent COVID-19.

The CDR3 reads CASSSQGSTEAFF. The CDR3 bases are TGTGCCAGCAGCTCTCAGGGGAGCACTGAAGCTTTCTTT. V is TRBV6-5 and J is TRBJ1-1; possible D gene TRBD1, 6 bases. The CDR3 spans 13 residues. The germline CDR1 and CDR2 sequences are MNHEY and SVGAGI. The ends were cut back, 6 bases at V and 4 bases at J, with 12 bases in the middle.

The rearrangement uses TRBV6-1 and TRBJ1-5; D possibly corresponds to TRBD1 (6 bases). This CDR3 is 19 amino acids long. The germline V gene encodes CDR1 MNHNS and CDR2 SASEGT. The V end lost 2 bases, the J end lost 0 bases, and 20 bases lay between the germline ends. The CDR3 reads CASSESQGTRGYSNQPQHF. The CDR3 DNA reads TGTGCCAGCAGTGAATCCCAGGGGACAAGGGGATATAGCAATCAGCCCCAGCATTTT.

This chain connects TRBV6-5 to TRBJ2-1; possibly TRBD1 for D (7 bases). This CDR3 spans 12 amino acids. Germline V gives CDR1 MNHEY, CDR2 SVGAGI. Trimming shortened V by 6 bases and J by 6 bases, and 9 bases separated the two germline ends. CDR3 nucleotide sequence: TGTGCCAGCAGCAGGGGGGTCAATGAGCAGTTCTTC. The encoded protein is CASSRGVNEQFF.

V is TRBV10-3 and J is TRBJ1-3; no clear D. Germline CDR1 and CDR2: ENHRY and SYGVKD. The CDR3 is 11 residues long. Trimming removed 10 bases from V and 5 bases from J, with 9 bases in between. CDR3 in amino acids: CATASRNTIYF. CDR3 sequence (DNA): TGTGCCACCGCGTCGCGAAACACCATATATTTT.

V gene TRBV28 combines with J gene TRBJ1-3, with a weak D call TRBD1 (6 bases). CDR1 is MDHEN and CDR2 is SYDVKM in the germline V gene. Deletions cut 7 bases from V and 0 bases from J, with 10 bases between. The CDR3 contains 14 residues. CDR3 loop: CASNRVSSGNTIYF. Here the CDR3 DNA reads TGTGCCAGCAACAGGGTCAGCTCTGGAAACACCATATATTTT.

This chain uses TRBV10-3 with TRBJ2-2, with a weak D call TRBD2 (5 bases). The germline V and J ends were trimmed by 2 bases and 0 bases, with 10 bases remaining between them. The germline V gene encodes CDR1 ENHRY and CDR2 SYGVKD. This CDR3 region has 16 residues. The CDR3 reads CAISERGLTNTGELFF. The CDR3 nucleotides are TGTGCCATCAGTGAGCGAGGACTTACGAACACCGGGGAGCTGTTTTTT.

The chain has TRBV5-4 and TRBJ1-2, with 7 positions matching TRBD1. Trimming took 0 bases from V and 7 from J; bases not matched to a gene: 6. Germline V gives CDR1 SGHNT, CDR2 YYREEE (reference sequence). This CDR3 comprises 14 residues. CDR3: CASSLARGSAGYTF. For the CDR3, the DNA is TGTGCCAGCAGCTTGGCCAGGGGGTCAGCTGGCTACACCTTC.

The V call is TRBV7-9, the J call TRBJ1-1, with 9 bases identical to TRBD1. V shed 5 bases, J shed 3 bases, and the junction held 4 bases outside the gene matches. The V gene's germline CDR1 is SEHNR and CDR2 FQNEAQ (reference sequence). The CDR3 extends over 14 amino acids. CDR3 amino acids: CASSPGTGYTEAFF. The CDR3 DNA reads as TGTGCCAGCAGCCCAGGGACAGGGTACACTGAAGCTTTCTTT.

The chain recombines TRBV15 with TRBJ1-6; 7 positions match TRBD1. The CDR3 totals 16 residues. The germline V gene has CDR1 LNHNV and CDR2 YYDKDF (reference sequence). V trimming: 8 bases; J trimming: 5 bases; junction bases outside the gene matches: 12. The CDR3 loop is CATRPELGTDNSPLHF. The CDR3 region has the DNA TGTGCCACCCGGCCGGAGCTCGGGACAGATAATTCACCCCTCCACTTT. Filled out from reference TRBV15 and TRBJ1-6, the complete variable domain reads DAMVIQNPRYQVTQFGKPVTLSCSQTLNHNVMYWYQQKSSQAPKLLFHYYDKDFNNEADTPDNFQSRRPNTSFCFLDIRSPGLGDTAMYLCATRPELGTDNSPLHFGNGTRLTVT.

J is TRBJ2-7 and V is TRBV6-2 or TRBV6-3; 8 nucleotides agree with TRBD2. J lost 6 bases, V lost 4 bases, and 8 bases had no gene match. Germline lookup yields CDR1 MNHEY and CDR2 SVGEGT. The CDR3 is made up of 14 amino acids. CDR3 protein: CASSSGTRGAEQYF. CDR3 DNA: TGTGCCAGCAGTTCCGGGACTAGGGGGGCCGAGCAGTACTTC.

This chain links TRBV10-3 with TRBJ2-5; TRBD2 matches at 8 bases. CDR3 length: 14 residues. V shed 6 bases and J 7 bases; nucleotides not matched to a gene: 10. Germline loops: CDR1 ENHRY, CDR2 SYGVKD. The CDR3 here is CAIRGTSKGRTQYF. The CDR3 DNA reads TGTGCCATCAGAGGGACTAGTAAAGGGCGGACCCAGTACTTC.

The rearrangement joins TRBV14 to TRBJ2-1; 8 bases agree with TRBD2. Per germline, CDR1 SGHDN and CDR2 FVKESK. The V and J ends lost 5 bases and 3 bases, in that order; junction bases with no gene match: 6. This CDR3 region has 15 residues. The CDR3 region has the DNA TGTGCCAGCAGCAGGCTGCGGGGGGTCTACAATGAGCAGTTCTTC. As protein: CASSRLRGVYNEQFF.

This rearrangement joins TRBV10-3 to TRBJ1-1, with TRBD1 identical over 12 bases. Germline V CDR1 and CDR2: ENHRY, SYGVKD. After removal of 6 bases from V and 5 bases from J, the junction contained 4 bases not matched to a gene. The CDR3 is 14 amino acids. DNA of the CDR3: TGTGCCATCAGGGGACAGGGGGCGGAAACTGAAGCTTTCTTT. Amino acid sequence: CAIRGQGAETEAFF.

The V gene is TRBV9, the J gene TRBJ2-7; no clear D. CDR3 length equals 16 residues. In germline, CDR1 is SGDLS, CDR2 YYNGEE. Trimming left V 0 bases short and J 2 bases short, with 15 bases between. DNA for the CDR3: TGTGCCAGCAGCGTAGGTGGCAGGTCCCTAACCTACGAGCAGTACTTC. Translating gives CASSVGGRSLTYEQYF.

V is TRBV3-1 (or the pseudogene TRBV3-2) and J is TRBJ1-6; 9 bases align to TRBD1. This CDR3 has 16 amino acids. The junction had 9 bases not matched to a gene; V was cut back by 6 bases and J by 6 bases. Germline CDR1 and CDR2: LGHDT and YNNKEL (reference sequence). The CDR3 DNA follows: TGTGCCAGCAGTCCACAGGGGGCTTTGGGTAATTCACCCCTCCACTTT. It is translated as CASSPQGALGNSPLHF.